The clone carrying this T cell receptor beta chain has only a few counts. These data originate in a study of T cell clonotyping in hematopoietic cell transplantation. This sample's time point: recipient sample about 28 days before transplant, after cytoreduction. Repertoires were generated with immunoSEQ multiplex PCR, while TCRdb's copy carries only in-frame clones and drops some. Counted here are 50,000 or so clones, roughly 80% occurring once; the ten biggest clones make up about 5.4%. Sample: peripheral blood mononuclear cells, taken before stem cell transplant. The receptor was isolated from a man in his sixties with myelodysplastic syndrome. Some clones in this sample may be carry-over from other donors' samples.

CDR3 loop: CASSFRGNYGYTF. Here the CDR3 DNA reads TGTGCCAGCAGCTTCCGGGGGAACTATGGCTACACCTTC. The chain is built from TRBV5-8 and TRBJ1-2; D might be TRBD1 (5 bases). This CDR3 contains 13 residues. Trimming left V 2 bases short and J 2 bases short, with 7 bases between. Per germline, CDR1 SGHTS and CDR2 YDEGEE.